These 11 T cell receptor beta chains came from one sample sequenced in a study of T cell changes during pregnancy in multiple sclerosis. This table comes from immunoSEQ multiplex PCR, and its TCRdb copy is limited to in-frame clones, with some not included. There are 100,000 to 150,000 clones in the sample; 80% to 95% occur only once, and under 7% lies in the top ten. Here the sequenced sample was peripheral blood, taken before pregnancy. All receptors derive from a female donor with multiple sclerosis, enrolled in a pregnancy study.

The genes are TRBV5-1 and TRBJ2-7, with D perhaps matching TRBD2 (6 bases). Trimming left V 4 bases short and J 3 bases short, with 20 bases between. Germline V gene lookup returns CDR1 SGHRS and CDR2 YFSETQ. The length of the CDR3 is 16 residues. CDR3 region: CASSLGRDSVDYEQYF. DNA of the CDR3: TGCGCCAGCAGCCTTGGAAGGGACTCCGTCGACTACGAGCAGTACTTC.

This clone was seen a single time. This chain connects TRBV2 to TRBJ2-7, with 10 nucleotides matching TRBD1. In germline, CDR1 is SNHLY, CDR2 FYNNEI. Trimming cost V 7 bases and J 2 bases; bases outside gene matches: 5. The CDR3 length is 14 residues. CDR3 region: CASTWDRGAYEQYF. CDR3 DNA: TGTGCCAGCACATGGGACAGGGGTGCCTACGAGCAGTACTTC.

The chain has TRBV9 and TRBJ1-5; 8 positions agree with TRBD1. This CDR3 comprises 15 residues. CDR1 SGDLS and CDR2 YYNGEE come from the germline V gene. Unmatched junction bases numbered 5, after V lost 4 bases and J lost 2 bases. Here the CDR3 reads CASSQTGARNQPQHF. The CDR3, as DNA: TGTGCCAGCAGCCAGACAGGGGCTCGCAATCAGCCCCAGCATTTT. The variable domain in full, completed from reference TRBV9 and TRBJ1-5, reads DSGVTQTPKHLITATGQRVTLRCSPRSGDLSVYWYQQSLDQGLQFLIQYYNGEERAKGNILERFSAQQFPDLHSELNLSSLELGDSALYFCASSQTGARNQPQHFGDGTRLSIL.

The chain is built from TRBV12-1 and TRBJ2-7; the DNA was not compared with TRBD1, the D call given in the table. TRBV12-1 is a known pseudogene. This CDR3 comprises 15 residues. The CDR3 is CASSARDRGLGEQYF. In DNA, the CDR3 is TGTGCCAGCAGCGCCCGGGACAGGGGGCTCGGCGAGCAGTACTTC.

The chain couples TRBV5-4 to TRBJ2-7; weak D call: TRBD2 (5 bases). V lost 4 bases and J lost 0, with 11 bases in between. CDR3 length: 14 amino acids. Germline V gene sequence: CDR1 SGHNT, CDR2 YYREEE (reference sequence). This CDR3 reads CASSSSGSSYEQYF. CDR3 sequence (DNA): TGTGCCAGCAGCAGCTCTGGGAGCTCCTACGAGCAGTACTTC.

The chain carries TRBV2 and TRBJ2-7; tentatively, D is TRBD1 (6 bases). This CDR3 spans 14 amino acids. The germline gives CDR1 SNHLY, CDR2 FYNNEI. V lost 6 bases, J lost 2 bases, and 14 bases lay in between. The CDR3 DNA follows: TGTGCCAGCAGGTGGACAGCCCAGACCTACGAGCAGTACTTC. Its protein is CASRWTAQTYEQYF. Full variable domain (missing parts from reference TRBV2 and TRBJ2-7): EPEVTQTPSHQVTQMGQEVILRCVPISNHLYFYWYRQILGQKVEFLVSFYNNEISEKSEIFDDQFSVERPDGSNFTLKIRSTKLEDSAMYFCASRWTAQTYEQYFGPGTRLTVT.

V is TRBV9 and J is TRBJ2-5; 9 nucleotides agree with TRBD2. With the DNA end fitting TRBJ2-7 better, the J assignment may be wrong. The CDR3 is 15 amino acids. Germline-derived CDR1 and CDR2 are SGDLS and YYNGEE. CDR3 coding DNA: TGTGCCAGCAGCGTAGATGGCGGGAGGGTAAACGAGCAGTACTTC. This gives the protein CASSVDGGRVNEQYF.

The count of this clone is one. The CDR3 nucleotides read TGTGCCAGCAGCCCAACGACAGGACTGAACACTGAAGCTTTCTTT. It is translated as CASSPTTGLNTEAFF. The rearrangement joins TRBV11-3 to TRBJ1-1; TRBD1 is a possible D gene (6 bases). V lost 5 bases, J lost 0 bases, and 13 bases lay in between. From germline, CDR1 is SGHNT and CDR2 YENEEA. The CDR3 contains 15 residues.

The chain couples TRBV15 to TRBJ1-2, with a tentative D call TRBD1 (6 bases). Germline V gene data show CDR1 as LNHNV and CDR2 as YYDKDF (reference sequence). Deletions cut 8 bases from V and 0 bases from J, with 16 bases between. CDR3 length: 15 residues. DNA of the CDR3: TGTGCCACCCGGAGAGGAGGGGGAGCTAACTATGGCTACACCTTC. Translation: CATRRGGGANYGYTF.

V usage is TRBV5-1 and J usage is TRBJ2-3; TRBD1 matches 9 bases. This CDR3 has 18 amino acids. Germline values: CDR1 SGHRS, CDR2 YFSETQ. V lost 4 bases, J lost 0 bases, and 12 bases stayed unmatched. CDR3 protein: CASSNIGRQGGSTDTQYF. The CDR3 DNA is TGCGCCAGCAGCAACATTGGGCGACAGGGGGGGAGCACAGATACGCAGTATTTT.

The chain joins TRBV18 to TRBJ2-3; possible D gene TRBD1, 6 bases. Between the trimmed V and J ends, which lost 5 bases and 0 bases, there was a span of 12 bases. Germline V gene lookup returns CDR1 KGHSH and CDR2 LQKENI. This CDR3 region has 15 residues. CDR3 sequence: CASSGPGTSTDTQYF. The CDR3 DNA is TGTGCCAGCTCAGGTCCCGGGACAAGCACAGATACGCAGTATTTT.